This TCR beta chain was sequenced during a study of blood T cells in healthy people across ages. For the study at large: About one barcoded beta molecule was captured per two T cells (by template switching).

A J-beta primer mix and a sample-barcoded 5' primer were used in a second PCR of about 7 to 11 cycles. TCRdb redid the calling of the 5' RACE reads with MiXCR, one entry per CDR3 protein. The sample has about 1.5 million distinct CDR3 sequences; approximately 43% are singletons. Germline CDR1 is ENHRY and CDR2 is SYGVKD. With 4 bases clipped from V and 0 bases from J, the junction kept 5 bases outside the gene matches. The CDR3 has 17 amino acids. The specimen sequenced was blood. This receptor was taken from a young woman in good health. The rearrangement uses TRBV10-3 and TRBJ1-4, with 10 bases matching TRBD1. CDR3 sequence (DNA): TGTGCCATCAGTGCCGGGACAGGGGTTGCAACTAATGAAAAACTGTTTTTT. Protein: CAISAGTGVATNEKLFF.